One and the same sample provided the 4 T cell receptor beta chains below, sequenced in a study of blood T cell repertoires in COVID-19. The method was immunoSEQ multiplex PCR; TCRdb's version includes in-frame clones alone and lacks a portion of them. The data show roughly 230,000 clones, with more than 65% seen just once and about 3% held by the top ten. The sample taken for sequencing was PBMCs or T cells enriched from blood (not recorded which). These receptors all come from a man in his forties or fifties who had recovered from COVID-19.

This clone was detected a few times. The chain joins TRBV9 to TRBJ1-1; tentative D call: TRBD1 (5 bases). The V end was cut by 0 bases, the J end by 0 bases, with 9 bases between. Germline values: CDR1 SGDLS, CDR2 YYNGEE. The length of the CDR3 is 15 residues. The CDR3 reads CASSVGGDVNTEAFF. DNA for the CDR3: TGTGCCAGCAGCGTAGGCGGGGACGTGAACACTGAAGCTTTCTTT. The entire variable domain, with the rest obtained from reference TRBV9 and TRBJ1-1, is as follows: DSGVTQTPKHLITATGQRVTLRCSPRSGDLSVYWYQQSLDQGLQFLIQYYNGEERAKGNILERFSAQQFPDLHSELNLSSLELGDSALYFCASSVGGDVNTEAFFGQGTRLTVV.

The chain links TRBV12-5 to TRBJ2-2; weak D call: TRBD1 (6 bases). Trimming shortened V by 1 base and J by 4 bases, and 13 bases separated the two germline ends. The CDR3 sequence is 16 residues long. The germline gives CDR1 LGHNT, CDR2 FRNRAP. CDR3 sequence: CASGLDLTGPTGELFF. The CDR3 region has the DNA TGTGCTAGTGGTTTGGATCTAACAGGGCCCACCGGGGAGCTGTTTTTT.

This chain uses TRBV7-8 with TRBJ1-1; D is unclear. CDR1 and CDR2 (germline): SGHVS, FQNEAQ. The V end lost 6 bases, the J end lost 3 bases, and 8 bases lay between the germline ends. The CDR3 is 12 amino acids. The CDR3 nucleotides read TGTGCCAGCAGTCTGCGGGACACTGAAGCTTTCTTT. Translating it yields CASSLRDTEAFF.

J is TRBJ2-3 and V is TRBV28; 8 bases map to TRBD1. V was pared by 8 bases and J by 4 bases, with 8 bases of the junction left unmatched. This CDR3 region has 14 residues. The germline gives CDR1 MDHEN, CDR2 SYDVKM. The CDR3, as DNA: TGTGCCAGCGACAGGGGCTGGCGAGCAGATACGCAGTATTTT. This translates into CASDRGWRADTQYF.